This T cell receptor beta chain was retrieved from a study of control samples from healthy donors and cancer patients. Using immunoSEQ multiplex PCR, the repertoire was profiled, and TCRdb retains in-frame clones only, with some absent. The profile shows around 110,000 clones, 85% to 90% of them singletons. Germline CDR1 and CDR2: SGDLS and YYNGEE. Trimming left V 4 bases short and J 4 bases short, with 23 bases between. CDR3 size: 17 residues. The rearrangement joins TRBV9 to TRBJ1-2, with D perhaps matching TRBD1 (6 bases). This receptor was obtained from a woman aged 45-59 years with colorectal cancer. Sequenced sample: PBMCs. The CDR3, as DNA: TGTGCCAGCAGCTCTCATCGACAGGTGGGGGCCTTCTATGGCTACACCTTC. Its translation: CASSSHRQVGAFYGYTF.